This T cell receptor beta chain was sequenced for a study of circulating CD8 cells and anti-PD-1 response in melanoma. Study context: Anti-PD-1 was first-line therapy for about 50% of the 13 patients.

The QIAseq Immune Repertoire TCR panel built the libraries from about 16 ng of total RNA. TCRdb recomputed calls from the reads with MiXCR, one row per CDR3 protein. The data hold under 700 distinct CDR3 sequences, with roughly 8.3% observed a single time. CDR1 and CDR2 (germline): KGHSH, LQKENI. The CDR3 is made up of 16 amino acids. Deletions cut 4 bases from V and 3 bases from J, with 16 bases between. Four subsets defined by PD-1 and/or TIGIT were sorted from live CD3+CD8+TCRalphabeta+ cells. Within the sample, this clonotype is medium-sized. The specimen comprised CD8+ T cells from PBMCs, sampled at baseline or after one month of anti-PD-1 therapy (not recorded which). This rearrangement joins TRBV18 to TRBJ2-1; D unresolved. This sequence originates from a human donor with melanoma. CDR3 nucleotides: TGTGCCAGCTCACTACTCGGAGATCTTAACTACAATGAGCAGTTCTTC. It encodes CASSLLGDLNYNEQFF.